The rows below give T cell receptor beta chains drawn from one sample of a study of blood T cell repertoires in COVID-19. Sequencing was performed with immunoSEQ multiplex PCR; in TCRdb, only in-frame clones are kept and a portion is missing. Of approximately 71,000 clones in the sample, about 80% were seen once. The sample taken for sequencing was peripheral blood. These receptors originate from a human donor in a cohort sampled during active COVID-19. CDR3s include the opening cysteine and the closing phenylalanine or tryptophan. The D gene is left open where the match is weak. Clone size appears in some rows only: once, few, many, or a class for an expanded clone.

once TRBJ2-3 TRBV12-5 TRBD2 CASSGAGGTDTQYF TGTGCTAGCTCCGGAGCGGGAGGGACAGATACGCAGTATTTT
NA TRBJ2-5 TRBV4-1 TRBD2 CASSQLAGFETQYF TGCGCCAGCAGCCAACTAGCGGGGTTCGAGACCCAGTACTTC
few TRBJ2-5 TRBV24-1 TRBD2 CATSDRAGGVETQYF TGTGCCACCAGTGACCGAGCGGGGGGCGTAGAGACCCAGTACTTC
NA TRBJ2-2 TRBV19 TRBD1 CASSDPDRKYTGELFF TGTGCCAGTAGTGACCCGGACAGGAAATACACCGGGGAGCTGTTTTTT
NA TRBJ1-5 TRBV4-1 TRBD1 CASSQGIGGGNQPQHF TGCGCCAGCAGCCAAGGTATAGGGGGCGGGAATCAGCCCCAGCATTTT
NA TRBJ1-6 TRBV28 NA CASTFARGAGLNSPLHF TGTGCCAGCACCTTCGCGCGGGGCGCCGGTCTGAATTCACCCCTCCACTTT
NA TRBJ2-1 TRBV11-3 TRBD2 CASSLGGGGHYNEQFF TGTGCCAGCAGCTTAGGTGGCGGGGGGCACTACAATGAGCAGTTCTTC
few TRBJ2-1 TRBV6-6 NA CASGGSRSSSNEQFF TGTGCCAGCGGAGGGAGCCGCAGTAGTAGCAATGAGCAGTTCTTC
NA TRBJ2-2 TRBV6-2/TRBV6-3 NA CASSSPPGELFF TGTGCCAGCAGTTCTCCCCCCGGGGAGCTGTTTTTT
NA TRBJ2-3 TRBV19 TRBD1 CASSQSGTGGRSTDTQYF TGTGCCAGTAGTCAATCCGGGACAGGGGGCAGAAGCACAGATACGCAGTATTTT
NA TRBJ2-3 TRBV2 NA CASSLRWQADTQYF TGTGCCAGCAGCCTTAGGTGGCAGGCAGATACGCAGTATTTT
NA TRBJ2-3 TRBV14 TRBD2 CASSQTSGRRSDTQYF TGTGCCAGCAGCCAAACTAGCGGGAGGAGGTCAGATACGCAGTATTTT
NA TRBJ2-1 TRBV7-2 NA CASSFGTLYNEQFF TGTGCCAGCAGCTTCGGGACACTTTACAATGAGCAGTTCTTC
NA TRBJ1-2 TRBV12-3/TRBV12-4 NA CASSFGISGGYTF TGTGCCAGCAGTTTTGGCATTAGCGGTGGCTACACCTTC
once TRBJ1-5 TRBV28 TRBD1 CASSLDRGEQPQHF TGTGCCAGCAGTCTCGACAGGGGCGAACAGCCCCAGCATTTT
NA TRBJ2-3 TRBV5-1 TRBD2 CASSLVGLAGLDTQYF TGCGCCAGCAGCTTGGTCGGACTAGCGGGGCTAGATACGCAGTATTTT
NA TRBJ2-3 TRBV20-1 TRBD1 CSPSHRGTQYF TGCAGTCCGTCCCACAGGGGTACGCAGTATTTT
few TRBJ2-2 TRBV19 TRBD1 CASSGTGGTGELFF TGTGCCAGTAGCGGGACAGGGGGTACCGGGGAGCTGTTTTTT
NA TRBJ1-1 TRBV5-5 NA CASSWQGNTEAFF TGTGCCAGCAGCTGGCAGGGGAACACTGAAGCTTTCTTT
NA TRBJ1-4 TRBV28 NA CASSLARLATNEKLFF TGTGCCAGCAGTTTAGCCAGACTAGCAACTAATGAAAAACTGTTTTTT
NA TRBJ1-1 TRBV11-2 TRBD1 CASSGQGAGTEAFF TGTGCCAGCAGCGGACAGGGGGCGGGCACTGAAGCTTTCTTT
once TRBJ2-7 TRBV2 TRBD1 CASSEAGTGGYEQYF TGTGCCAGCAGTGAAGCAGGGACAGGGGGCTACGAGCAGTACTTC
NA TRBJ2-3 TRBV4-2 NA CASSPRMGPDTQYF TGTGCCAGCAGCCCTAGGATGGGGCCAGATACGCAGTATTTT
NA TRBJ2-7 TRBV28 TRBD2 CASSSTSVRQYF TGTGCCAGCAGCTCGACTAGCGTCAGGCAGTACTTC
NA TRBJ2-1 TRBV11-3 NA CASSSTHNEQFF TGTGCCAGCAGCTCTACTCACAATGAGCAGTTCTTC
NA TRBJ1-4 TRBV2 TRBD1 CASRGRGPDEKLFF TGTGCCAGCAGAGGCAGGGGGCCGGATGAAAAACTGTTTTTT
NA TRBJ2-1 TRBV28 TRBD2 CASSPPSGRHYNEQFF TGTGCCAGCAGTCCGCCTAGCGGGAGACATTACAATGAGCAGTTCTTC
NA TRBJ2-1 TRBV5-1 NA CASSLGASSDEQFF TGCGCCAGCAGCTTGGGCGCCTCTAGCGATGAGCAGTTCTTC
NA TRBJ1-2 TRBV6-6 NA CASSYEPTTDNYGYTF TGTGCCAGCAGTTATGAGCCTACGACAGACAACTATGGCTACACCTTC
NA TRBJ2-1 TRBV7-8 NA CASSQRDFEQFF TGTGCCAGCAGCCAACGGGACTTCGAGCAGTTCTTC
NA TRBJ1-2 TRBV27 TRBD1 CASSWDRDGGYTF TGTGCCAGCAGCTGGGACAGGGATGGGGGCTACACCTTC
NA TRBJ2-5 TRBV9 TRBD2 CASSHTLAGVKETQYF TGTGCCAGCAGCCACACTCTAGCGGGAGTTAAGGAGACCCAGTACTTC
once TRBJ2-3 TRBV7-8 NA CASSTPTRSSTDTQYF TGTGCCAGCAGCACCCCGACGAGGTCTAGCACAGATACGCAGTATTTT
NA TRBJ2-2 TRBV2 TRBD2 CASSEQRLAGTGELFF TGTGCCAGCAGTGAACAACGTCTAGCGGGCACCGGGGAGCTGTTTTTT
NA TRBJ2-2 TRBV5-1 TRBD1 CASSLSQGATGELFF TGCGCCAGCAGCTTGAGTCAGGGGGCGACCGGGGAGCTGTTTTTT
NA TRBJ1-6 TRBV12-2 NA CASRLAPMGGYNSPLHF TGTGCAAGTCGCTTAGCCCCCATGGGCGGGTATAATTCACCCCTCCACTTT
NA TRBJ2-5 TRBV5-4 NA CASSPEGSGLNYQETQYF TGTGCCAGCAGCCCGGAAGGTTCCGGACTCAACTACCAAGAGACCCAGTACTTC
NA TRBJ2-5 TRBV5-5 TRBD1 CATNRQGAQETQYF TGTGCCACCAACAGACAGGGTGCCCAAGAGACCCAGTACTTC
NA TRBJ2-5 TRBV7-9 TRBD2 CASSPGLADYQETQYF TGTGCCAGCAGCCCAGGACTAGCGGACTACCAAGAGACCCAGTACTTC
NA TRBJ2-5 TRBV4-3 NA CASSQEITGWETQYF TGCGCCAGCAGCCAAGAAATTACAGGGTGGGAGACCCAGTACTTC
NA TRBJ2-4 TRBV3-1/TRBV3-2 TRBD1 CASSQPLGGPAKNIQYF TGTGCCAGCAGCCAGCCCCTAGGGGGCCCCGCCAAAAACATTCAGTACTTC
NA TRBJ2-7 TRBV28 TRBD2 CASSLHSSGSYEQYF TGTGCCAGCAGTTTACATTCTAGCGGGAGCTACGAGCAGTACTTC
NA TRBJ2-5 TRBV28 NA CASSSRRETQYF TGTGCCAGCAGTTCACGTCGGGAGACCCAGTACTTC
NA TRBJ1-2 TRBV19 TRBD1 CASSTNPDRADGYTF TGTGCCAGTAGTACCAATCCGGACAGGGCGGACGGCTACACCTTC
NA TRBJ2-5 TRBV7-7 NA CASSSDSLGETQYF TGTGCTAGCAGCTCGGACAGCCTCGGAGAGACCCAGTACTTC
NA TRBJ2-1 TRBV11-2 NA CASSLEYNNEQFF TGTGCCAGCAGCTTAGAATATAACAATGAGCAGTTCTTC
few TRBJ1-4 TRBV11-2 NA CASSPRGSGAGEKLFF TGTGCCAGCAGCCCAAGGGGCAGTGGGGCCGGTGAAAAACTGTTTTTT
NA TRBJ1-1 TRBV6-5 NA CASSKYRDTEAFF TGTGCCAGCAGCAAATACAGGGACACTGAAGCTTTCTTT
few TRBJ2-7 TRBV24-1 TRBD1 CATSDSTGGTFYEQYF TGTGCCACCAGTGATTCCACAGGGGGGACCTTCTACGAGCAGTACTTC
NA TRBJ1-5 TRBV6-2/TRBV6-3 NA CASSPDRRSNQPQHF TGTGCCAGCAGTCCAGACAGACGGAGCAATCAGCCCCAGCATTTT
NA TRBJ1-2 TRBV4-2 NA CASSQDRGDGYTF TGTGCCAGCAGCCAAGACAGGGGCGATGGCTACACCTTC
NA TRBJ2-7 TRBV3-1/TRBV3-2 TRBD2 CASSPPYGRGGSSYEQYF TGTGCCAGCAGCCCCCCGTACGGTCGGGGAGGGAGCTCCTACGAGCAGTACTTC
NA TRBJ1-1 TRBV7-2 NA CASSSTVFTEAFF TGTGCCAGCAGCTCGACAGTTTTCACTGAAGCTTTCTTT
NA TRBJ1-2 TRBV7-6 NA CASSDTGYGKYGYTF TGTGCCAGCAGCGACACAGGGTATGGGAAATATGGCTACACCTTC
NA TRBJ2-7 TRBV2 NA CASSRGTAMDEQYF TGTGCCAGCAGTCGAGGGACTGCAATGGACGAGCAGTACTTC